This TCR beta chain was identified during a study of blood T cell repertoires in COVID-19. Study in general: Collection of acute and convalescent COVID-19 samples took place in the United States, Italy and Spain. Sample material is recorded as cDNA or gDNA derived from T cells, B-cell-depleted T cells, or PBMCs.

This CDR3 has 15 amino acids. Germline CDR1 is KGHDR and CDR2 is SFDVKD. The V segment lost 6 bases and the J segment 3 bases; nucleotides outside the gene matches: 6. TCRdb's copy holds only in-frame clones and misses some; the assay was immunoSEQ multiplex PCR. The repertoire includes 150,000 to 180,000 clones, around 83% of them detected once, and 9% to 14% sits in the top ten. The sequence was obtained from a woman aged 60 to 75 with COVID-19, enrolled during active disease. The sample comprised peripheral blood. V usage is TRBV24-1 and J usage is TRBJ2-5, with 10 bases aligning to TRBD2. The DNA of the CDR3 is TGTGCCACCAGTCGCCCAGCGGGGGGGAAAGAGACCCAGTACTTC. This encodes CATSRPAGGKETQYF.